The entry below gives a single T cell receptor beta chain sequence along with its context. TCRdb keeps only in-frame clones here, not all; method: immunoSEQ multiplex PCR. The table records thousands of clones, roughly 80% of them present only once. CDR3 length: 15 residues. The germline V and J ends were trimmed by 3 bases and 0 bases, with 8 bases remaining between them. The V gene's germline CDR1 is MNHEY and CDR2 SMNVEV (reference sequence). Either unselected PBMC or bead-purified CD4+, CD4+CD8+, CD57+ or CD56+ cells were sequenced. These data come from a study of STAT5B mutations in CD4+ large granular lymphocyte leukemia.

The V gene is TRBV27, the J gene TRBJ1-4, with D unclear. The specimen was PBMCs. The sequence derives from a woman aged 55-69 years with CD4+ T-cell large granular lymphocyte leukemia. The DNA of the CDR3 is TGTGCCAGCAGTTTCAAGTATACAACTAATGAAAAACTGTTTTTT. Protein product: CASSFKYTTNEKLFF.